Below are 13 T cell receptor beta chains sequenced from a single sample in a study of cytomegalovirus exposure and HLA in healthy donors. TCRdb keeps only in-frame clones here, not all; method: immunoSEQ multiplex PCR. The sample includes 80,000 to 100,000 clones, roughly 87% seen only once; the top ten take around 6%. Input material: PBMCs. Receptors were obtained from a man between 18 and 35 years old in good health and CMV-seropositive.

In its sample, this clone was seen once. CDR3 sequence reads: CASSRGPRGRDQPQHF. The CDR3 DNA follows: TGTGCCAGCAGCCGCGGTCCCAGGGGGCGTGATCAGCCCCAGCATTTT. The genes are TRBV7-6 and TRBJ1-5, with 8 bases aligning to TRBD1. V lost 5 bases to trimming and J lost 5 bases; unmatched junction nucleotides: 11. The CDR3 runs to 16 residues. From germline, CDR1 is SGHVS and CDR2 FNYEAQ.

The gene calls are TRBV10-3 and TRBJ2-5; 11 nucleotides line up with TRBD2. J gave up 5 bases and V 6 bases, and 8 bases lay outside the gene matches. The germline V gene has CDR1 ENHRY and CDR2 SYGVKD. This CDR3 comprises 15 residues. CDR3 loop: CAIRNLAGGVETQYF. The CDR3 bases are TGTGCCATCAGGAACCTAGCGGGGGGTGTCGAGACCCAGTACTTC.

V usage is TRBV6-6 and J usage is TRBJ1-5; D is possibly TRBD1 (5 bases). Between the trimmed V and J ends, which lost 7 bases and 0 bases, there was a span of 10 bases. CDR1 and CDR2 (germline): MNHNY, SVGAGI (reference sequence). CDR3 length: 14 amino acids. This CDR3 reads CASKQTDSNQPQHF. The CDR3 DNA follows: TGTGCCAGCAAACAGACAGATAGCAATCAGCCCCAGCATTTT.

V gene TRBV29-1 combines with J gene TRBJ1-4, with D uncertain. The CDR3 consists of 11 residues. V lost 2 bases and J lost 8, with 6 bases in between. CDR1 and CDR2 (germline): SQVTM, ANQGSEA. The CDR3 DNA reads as TGCAGCGTTGAACGGGAGGAAAAACTGTTTTTT. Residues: CSVEREEKLFF.

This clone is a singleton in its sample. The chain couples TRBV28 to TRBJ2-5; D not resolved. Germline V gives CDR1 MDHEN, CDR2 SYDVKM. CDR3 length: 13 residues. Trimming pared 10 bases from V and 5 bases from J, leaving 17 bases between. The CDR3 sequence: CATFESMSETQYF. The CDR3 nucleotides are TGTGCCACCTTCGAGTCTATGTCGGAGACCCAGTACTTC.

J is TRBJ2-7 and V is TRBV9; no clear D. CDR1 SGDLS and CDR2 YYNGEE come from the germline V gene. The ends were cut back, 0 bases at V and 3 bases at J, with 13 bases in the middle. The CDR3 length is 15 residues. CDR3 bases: TGTGCCAGCAGCGTAGAGGCGGAGAGGTTCTACGAGCAGTACTTC. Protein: CASSVEAERFYEQYF.

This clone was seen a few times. The CDR3 nucleotides read TGTGCCAGCAGTCCTACCTCGGGACTAGCGGGAGTCCGGGCTCAAGATACGCAGTATTTT. This codes for CASSPTSGLAGVRAQDTQYF. This chain uses TRBV27 with TRBJ2-3; 14 bases line up with TRBD2. V lost 5 bases, J lost 5 bases, and 18 bases stayed unmatched. The germline V gene encodes CDR1 MNHEY and CDR2 SMNVEV (reference sequence). This CDR3 contains 20 residues.

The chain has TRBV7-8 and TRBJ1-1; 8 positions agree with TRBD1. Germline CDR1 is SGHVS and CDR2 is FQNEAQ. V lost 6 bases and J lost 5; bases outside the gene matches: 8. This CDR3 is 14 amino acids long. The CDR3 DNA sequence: TGTGCCAGCAGGCGCAGGGGGCTGGAGACTGAAGCTTTCTTT. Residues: CASRRRGLETEAFF.

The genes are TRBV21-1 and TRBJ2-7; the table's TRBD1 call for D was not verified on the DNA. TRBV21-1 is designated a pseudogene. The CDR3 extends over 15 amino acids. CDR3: CASSDRDRVPYEQYF. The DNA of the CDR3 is TGTGCCAGCAGCGACCGGGACAGGGTACCCTACGAGCAGTACTTC.

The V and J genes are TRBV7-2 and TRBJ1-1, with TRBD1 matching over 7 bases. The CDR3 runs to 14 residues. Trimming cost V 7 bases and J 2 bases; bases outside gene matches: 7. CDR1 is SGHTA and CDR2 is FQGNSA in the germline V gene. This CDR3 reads CASTRQGRNTEAFF. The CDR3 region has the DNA TGTGCCAGCACCCGACAGGGTCGAAACACTGAAGCTTTCTTT.

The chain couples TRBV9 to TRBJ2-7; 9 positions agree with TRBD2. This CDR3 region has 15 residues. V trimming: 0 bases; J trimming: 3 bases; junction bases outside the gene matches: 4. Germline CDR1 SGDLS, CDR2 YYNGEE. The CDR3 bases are TGTGCCAGCAGCGTAGGCGGGAGGGCAGACTACGAGCAGTACTTC. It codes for CASSVGGRADYEQYF.

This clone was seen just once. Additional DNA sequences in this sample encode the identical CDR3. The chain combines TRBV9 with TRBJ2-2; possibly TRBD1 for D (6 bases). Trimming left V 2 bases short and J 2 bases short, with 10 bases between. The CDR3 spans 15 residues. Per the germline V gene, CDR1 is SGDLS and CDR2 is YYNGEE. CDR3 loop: CASSVAGVNTGELFF. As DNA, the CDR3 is TGTGCCAGCAGCGTTGCAGGGGTTAACACCGGGGAGCTGTTTTTT.

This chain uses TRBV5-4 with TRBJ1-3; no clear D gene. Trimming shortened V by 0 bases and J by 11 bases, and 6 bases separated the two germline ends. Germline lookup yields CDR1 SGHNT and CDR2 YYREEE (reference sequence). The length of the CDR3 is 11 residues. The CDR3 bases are TGTGCCAGCAGCTTGGGGAGCGCCATATATTTT. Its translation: CASSLGSAIYF.